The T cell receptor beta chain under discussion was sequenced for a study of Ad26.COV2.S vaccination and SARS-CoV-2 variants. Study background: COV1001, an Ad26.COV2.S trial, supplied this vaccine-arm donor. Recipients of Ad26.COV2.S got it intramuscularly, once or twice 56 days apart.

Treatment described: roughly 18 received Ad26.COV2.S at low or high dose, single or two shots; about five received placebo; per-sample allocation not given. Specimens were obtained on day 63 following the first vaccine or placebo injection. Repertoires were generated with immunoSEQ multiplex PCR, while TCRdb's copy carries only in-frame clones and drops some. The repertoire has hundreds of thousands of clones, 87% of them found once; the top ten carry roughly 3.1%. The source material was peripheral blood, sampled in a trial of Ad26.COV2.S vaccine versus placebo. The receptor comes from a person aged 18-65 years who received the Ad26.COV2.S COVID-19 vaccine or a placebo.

The CDR3 region has the DNA TGTGCCAGCAGCTTAAGTTCCGGGACTAGCGGGGTGGATGAGCAGTTCTTC. Translated: CASSLSSGTSGVDEQFF. The chain combines TRBV9 with TRBJ2-1; 13 positions match TRBD2. The V and J ends lost 4 bases and 8 bases, in that order; junction bases with no gene match: 12. From germline, CDR1 is SGDLS and CDR2 YYNGEE. The CDR3 length is 17 residues.